The 17 T cell receptor beta chains below all came from one sample that was sequenced in a study of shared clonotypes between healthy human individuals (dated by TCRdb to 2020 to 2022). Library generation was performed with the immunoSEQ multiplex PCR assay. TCRdb limited this immuneACCESS table to in-frame rearrangements with V and J called. A share of clones is missing; checked studies link under half to unresolved V genes, and the rest is unexplained. The sample table lists hundreds of thousands of clones, less than 80% of them with a count of one. Around 2% of the sample is in the top ten clones. What was sequenced was memory CD4+ T cells sorted from blood. What the cell subset or site label conveys for this sample: CD45RA-negative fraction. These receptors were obtained from a young woman in good health.

The chain combines TRBV19 with TRBJ1-1; D not certain. The V end was cut by 0 bases, the J end by 1 base, with 9 bases between. Per the germline V gene, CDR1 is LNHDA and CDR2 is SQIVND (reference sequence). This CDR3 is built from 15 residues. CDR3 DNA sequence: TGTGCCAGTAGTATAGAATGGTTGTCGAACACTGAAGCTTTCTTT. This sequence encodes CASSIEWLSNTEAFF.

The V call is TRBV5-8, the J call TRBJ2-7, with 9 bases identical to TRBD1. The germline V gene encodes CDR1 SGHTS and CDR2 YDEGEE. The CDR3 is 14 amino acids. The trim removed 0 bases at V and 6 bases at J, leaving 4 bases unmatched. The CDR3 protein is CASSLAQGAFEQYF. CDR3 sequence (DNA): TGTGCCAGCAGCTTGGCACAGGGGGCGTTCGAGCAGTACTTC.

The rearrangement links TRBV4-1 to TRBJ1-4; tentative D call: TRBD1 (5 bases). There are 16 residues in the CDR3. Germline V gene sequence: CDR1 MGHRA, CDR2 YSYEKL. The germline V and J ends were trimmed by 4 bases and 1 base, with 13 bases remaining between them. CDR3 protein: CASSPGVAGTNEKLFF. As DNA, the CDR3 is TGCGCCAGCAGCCCGGGGGTGGCGGGAACTAATGAAAAACTGTTTTTT.

In this sample, this clone turned up a few times. The chain combines TRBV5-1 with TRBJ2-7, with D perhaps TRBD1 or TRBD2 (6 bases each). The CDR3 has 21 amino acids. The germline V gene encodes CDR1 SGHRS and CDR2 YFSETQ. The V end was cut by 3 bases, the J end by 2 bases, with 33 bases between. The CDR3 DNA reads as TGCGCCAGCAGCTCTCGACAGGATCTGGGGGGATCCGTACGGTTTCCCTACGAGCAGTACTTC. Protein: CASSSRQDLGGSVRFPYEQYF.

J is TRBJ2-7 and V is TRBV4-2; 11 positions match TRBD1. The germline CDR1 and CDR2 sequences are LGHNA and YNFKEQ. The CDR3 is 16 residues long. J lost 7 bases, V lost 2 bases, and 10 bases had no gene match. CDR3 residues: CASSQTLGTGGFEQYF. CDR3 in DNA: TGTGCCAGCAGCCAAACACTGGGGACAGGGGGTTTTGAGCAGTACTTC.

A single count supports this clone. The J gene is TRBJ2-2, the V gene TRBV6-4; a weak D match, TRBD1 (5 bases). Germline values: CDR1 MRHNA, CDR2 SNTAGT. This CDR3 contains 16 residues. The V end lost 6 bases, the J end lost 7 bases, and 21 bases lay between the germline ends. The CDR3: CASSPTGGYSGGELFF. Written as DNA, the CDR3 is TGTGCCAGCAGCCCCACAGGCGGCTATTCAGGCGGGGAGCTGTTTTTT.

This clone was recorded a few times. The chain carries TRBV2 and TRBJ1-5; no firm D call. The germline V and J ends were trimmed by 10 bases and 1 base, with 14 bases remaining between them. Germline CDR1 is SNHLY and CDR2 is FYNNEI. The CDR3 length is 14 residues. The CDR3 here is CATASSISNQPQHF. Here the CDR3 DNA reads TGTGCCACCGCAAGTTCGATCAGCAATCAGCCCCAGCATTTT.

This sequence joins TRBV6-6 and TRBJ1-3; D gene unclear. There are 15 residues in the CDR3. Per the germline V gene, CDR1 is MNHNY and CDR2 is SVGAGI (reference sequence). Trimming stripped 7 bases from V and 0 bases from J, with 13 bases between. The CDR3 coding sequence is TGTGCCAGCACTCCCCGACGGTTCTCTGGAAACACCATATATTTT. It encodes CASTPRRFSGNTIYF.

The chain employs TRBV5-1 and TRBJ2-3; the match to TRBD2 covers 7 bases. The length of the CDR3 is 15 residues. V shed 4 bases and J 0 bases; nucleotides not matched to a gene: 5. Per the germline V gene, CDR1 is SGHRS and CDR2 is YFSETQ. The DNA for the CDR3 is TGCGCCAGCAGCCATGGGACTACTAGCACAGATACGCAGTATTTT. Encoded protein: CASSHGTTSTDTQYF.

This clone occurred many times. This sample also contains other DNA sequences that code for the same CDR3. J is TRBJ2-7 and V is TRBV5-1; 12 nucleotides agree with TRBD1. Germline V gene data show CDR1 as SGHRS and CDR2 as YFSETQ. The CDR3 has 15 amino acids. V trimming: 2 bases; J trimming: 4 bases; junction bases outside the gene matches: 4. The CDR3 DNA reads as TGCGCCAGCAGCTTAACGGGACAGGGGGCTTACGAGCAGTACTTC. This sequence encodes CASSLTGQGAYEQYF.

J is TRBJ2-3 and V is TRBV25-1; TRBD2 matches 9 bases. The length of the CDR3 is 15 residues. CDR1 and CDR2 (germline): MGHDK, SYGVNS. The trim removed 7 bases at V and 0 bases at J, leaving 5 bases unmatched. CDR3 amino acids: CASTVLAGSTDTQYF. In nucleotides, the CDR3 is TGTGCCAGCACGGTTCTAGCGGGAAGCACAGATACGCAGTATTTT.

The J gene is TRBJ2-1, the V gene TRBV28; 14 nucleotides agree with TRBD2. The germline V gene encodes CDR1 MDHEN and CDR2 SYDVKM. The CDR3 is made up of 16 amino acids. The junction had 8 bases not matched to a gene; V was cut back by 3 bases and J by 10 bases. CDR3 in amino acids: CASSFAGLAGGSEQFF. The CDR3 DNA reads TGTGCCAGCAGTTTTGCCGGACTAGCGGGAGGCAGCGAGCAGTTCTTC.

This CDR3 reads CASSASGTTITGELFF. The CDR3 DNA reads TGTGCCAGCAGCGCATCCGGGACTACCATCACCGGGGAGCTGTTTTTT. The J gene is TRBJ2-2, the V gene TRBV9, with 7 bases identical to TRBD2. The J segment lost 4 bases and the V segment lost 3 bases, leaving 9 bases of the junction unmatched. Looked up from germline, CDR1 is SGDLS and CDR2 is YYNGEE. This CDR3 has 16 amino acids.

The CDR3 DNA follows: TGCGCCAGCAGCCTCGCGACAGGGAATCAGCCCCAGCATTTT. Its protein product is CASSLATGNQPQHF. The rearrangement joins TRBV5-1 to TRBJ1-5; TRBD1 matches 7 bases. Trimming took 4 bases from V and 4 from J; bases not matched to a gene: 5. Germline values: CDR1 SGHRS, CDR2 YFSETQ. The CDR3 extends over 14 amino acids.

V usage is TRBV5-6 and J usage is TRBJ2-3; 7 bases agree with TRBD2. The CDR3 spans 15 residues. With 4 bases clipped from V and 4 bases from J, the junction kept 9 bases outside the gene matches. Per germline, CDR1 SGHDT and CDR2 YYEEEE. The CDR3 coding sequence is TGTGCCAGCAGCCGACTAGCCGTTCGCGCAGATACGCAGTATTTT. It encodes CASSRLAVRADTQYF.

The V gene is TRBV10-1, the J gene TRBJ1-1; no firm D call. The length of the CDR3 is 13 residues. Germline CDR1 reads WNHNN; CDR2 reads SYGVQD (reference sequence). Deletions cut 6 bases from V and 0 bases from J, with 8 bases between. CDR3 residues: CASRDQLNTEAFF. CDR3 nucleotides: TGCGCCAGCAGGGACCAACTGAACACTGAAGCTTTCTTT.

The rearrangement uses TRBV28 and TRBJ2-1; unclear D gene. CDR1 and CDR2 (germline): MDHEN, SYDVKM. Trimming stripped 2 bases from V and 8 bases from J, with 7 bases between. This CDR3 contains 12 residues. DNA of the CDR3: TGTGCCAGCAGTTTAGCATGGGATGAGCAGTTCTTC. Translating it yields CASSLAWDEQFF.